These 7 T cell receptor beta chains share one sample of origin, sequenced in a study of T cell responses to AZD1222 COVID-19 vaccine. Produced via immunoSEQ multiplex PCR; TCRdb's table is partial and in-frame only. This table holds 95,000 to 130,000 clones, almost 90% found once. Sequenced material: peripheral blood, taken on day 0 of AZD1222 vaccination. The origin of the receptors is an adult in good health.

This CDR3 is CASSRDTYGYTF. CDR3 sequence (DNA): TGTGCCAGCTCTCGAGACACGTATGGCTACACCTTC. V gene TRBV28 combines with J gene TRBJ1-2, with D unclear. Per germline, CDR1 MDHEN and CDR2 SYDVKM. This CDR3 region has 12 residues. V lost 8 bases, J lost 5 bases, and 12 bases lay in between.

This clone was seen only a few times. The CDR3 is CASSVVTSGGTGEQFF. CDR3 nucleotide sequence: TGTGCCAGCAGCGTAGTCACTAGCGGGGGCACTGGTGAGCAGTTCTTC. The chain recombines TRBV9 with TRBJ2-1; 11 nucleotides match TRBD2. Germline-derived CDR1 and CDR2 are SGDLS and YYNGEE. CDR3 length equals 16 residues. J was trimmed by 9 bases and V by 0 bases; bases with no gene match: 8. The variable domain in full, completed from reference TRBV9 and TRBJ2-1, reads DSGVTQTPKHLITATGQRVTLRCSPRSGDLSVYWYQQSLDQGLQFLIQYYNGEERAKGNILERFSAQQFPDLHSELNLSSLELGDSALYFCASSVVTSGGTGEQFFGPGTRLTVL.

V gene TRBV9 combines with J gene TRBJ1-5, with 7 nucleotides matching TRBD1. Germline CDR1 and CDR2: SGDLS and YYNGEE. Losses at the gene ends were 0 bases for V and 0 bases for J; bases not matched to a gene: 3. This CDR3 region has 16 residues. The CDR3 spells CASSVGDSPSNQPQHF. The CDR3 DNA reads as TGTGCCAGCAGCGTAGGGGACAGTCCTAGCAATCAGCCCCAGCATTTT.

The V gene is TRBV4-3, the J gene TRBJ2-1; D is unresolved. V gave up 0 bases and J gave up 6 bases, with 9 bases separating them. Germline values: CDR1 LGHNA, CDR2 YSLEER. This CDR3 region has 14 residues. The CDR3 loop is CASSQDFRSNEQFF. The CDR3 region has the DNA TGCGCCAGCAGCCAAGATTTTCGGAGCAATGAGCAGTTCTTC.

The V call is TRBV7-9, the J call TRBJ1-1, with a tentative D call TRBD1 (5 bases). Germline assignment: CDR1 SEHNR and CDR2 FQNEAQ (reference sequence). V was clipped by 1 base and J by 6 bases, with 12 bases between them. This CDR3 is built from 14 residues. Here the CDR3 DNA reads TGTGCCAGCAGCTTAGTGGGGCATATGGCTGAAGCTTTCTTT. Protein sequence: CASSLVGHMAEAFF.

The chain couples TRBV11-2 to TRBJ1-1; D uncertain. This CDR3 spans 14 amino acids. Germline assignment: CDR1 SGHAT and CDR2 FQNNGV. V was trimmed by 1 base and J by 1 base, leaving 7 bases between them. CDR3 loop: CASSLAPGNTEAFF. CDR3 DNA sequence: TGTGCCAGCAGCTTAGCTCCCGGGAACACTGAAGCTTTCTTT.

The CDR3 bases are TGTGCCAGCAGCTTCCTCGCAGGTTCGAGCTCTGGAAACACCATATATTTT. Translated, it gives CASSFLAGSSSGNTIYF. The chain joins TRBV7-2 to TRBJ1-3; no definite D call. CDR3 length: 17 residues. Trimming shortened V by 3 bases and J by 0 bases, and 15 bases separated the two germline ends. Germline V gene lookup returns CDR1 SGHTA and CDR2 FQGNSA.